The clone carrying this TCR beta chain came up many times. Its target is not known. The sample is drawn from a study of Graves' ophthalmopathy and Graves' hyperthyroidism. Study observations and caveats: Using 13 signatures, a model distinguished ophthalmopathy from stable hyperthyroidism, reaching around 85% sensitivity and 81.08% specificity.

Researchers took RNA transcripts and amplified TCR beta CDR3 regions from them. Second-round multiplex PCR followed a first-round RT-PCR using HTBI primers. MiXCR was run by TCRdb on the multiplex PCR reads, yielding one entry per CDR3 protein. In the table there are hundreds of thousands of distinct CDR3 sequences, over 20% of which are singletons. The CDR3 loop spans 16 amino acids. V lost 0 bases and J lost 5, with 14 bases in between. The V gene's germline CDR1 is DFQATT and CDR2 SNEGSKA (reference sequence). V and J are TRBV20-1 and TRBJ1-6; no clear D. Sequenced: peripheral blood. The clonotype comes from a woman aged 18 to 35 with stable Graves' hyperthyroidism. Some clones in this sample may be carry-over from other donors' samples. CDR3: CSARDQGSYDNSPLHF. CDR3 bases: TGCAGTGCTAGAGATCAAGGGTCCTACGATAATTCACCCCTCCACTTT.